These 12 T cell receptor beta chains were sequenced from one sample in a study of response to subunit inactivated influenza vaccine. TCRdb re-analysed the RT-PCR reads in MiXCR, keeping a single row per CDR3 protein. The sample carries around 580,000 distinct CDR3 sequences, over 9.5% recorded once. Material: PBMCs from blood, obtained on the day of vaccination. Receptor source: a man aged 50 or older who received an inactivated influenza vaccine.

This clonotype was counted only a few times. The chain recombines TRBV12-3 or TRBV12-4 with TRBJ2-1; 9 bases are shared with TRBD2. CDR3 size: 15 residues. Losses at the gene ends were 7 bases for V and 8 bases for J; bases not matched to a gene: 12. CDR3 sequence reads: CASTSAGGAEDEQFF. CDR3 nucleotide sequence: TGTGCCAGCACCTCTGCGGGGGGGGCAGAGGATGAGCAGTTCTTC.

This clonotype was seen a handful of times. The chain carries TRBV7-8 and TRBJ2-2, with D tentatively TRBD2 (5 bases). The ends were cut back, 0 bases at V and 1 base at J, with 15 bases in the middle. Germline-derived CDR1 and CDR2 are SGHVS and FQNEAQ. The CDR3 spans 18 residues. The CDR3: CASSLASGVGLNTGELFF. The DNA for the CDR3 is TGTGCCAGCAGCTTAGCATCCGGGGTCGGCTTGAACACCGGGGAGCTGTTTTTT.

The chain joins TRBV30 to TRBJ1-6, with a weak D call TRBD1 (6 bases). The CDR3 runs to 15 residues. The V end was cut by 0 bases, the J end by 9 bases, with 15 bases between. The germline V gene has CDR1 GTSNPN and CDR2 SVGIG (reference sequence). Written as DNA, the CDR3 is TGTGCCTGGAGTGTGGACTGGGGGCTGGGTTCACCCCTCCACTTT. Its translation: CAWSVDWGLGSPLHF.

This chain uses TRBV20-1 with TRBJ2-5; 9 positions agree with TRBD2. CDR1 and CDR2 from the germline V gene are DFQATT and SNEGSKA (reference sequence). The CDR3 contains 13 residues. Germline trimming cut 1 base from V and 3 bases from J; bases unmatched to any gene: 0. This chain's CDR3 is CSARGLAEETQYF. Here the CDR3 DNA reads TGCAGTGCTAGAGGACTAGCGGAAGAGACCCAGTACTTC.

This clonotype was seen many times. The CDR3 region is CASQTSGRADTQYF. CDR3 DNA sequence: TGTGCCAGCCAGACTAGCGGGAGAGCCGATACGCAGTATTTT. The chain couples TRBV12-3 or TRBV12-4 to TRBJ2-3; 12 bases map to TRBD2. This CDR3 contains 14 residues. V was pared by 8 bases and J by 6 bases, with 6 bases of the junction left unmatched.

This rearrangement joins TRBV7-9 to TRBJ2-1; D ambiguous. Trimming cost V 5 bases and J 0 bases, with 14 bases left between them. This CDR3 contains 16 residues. Germline CDR1 and CDR2: SEHNR and FQNEAQ (reference sequence). The CDR3 loop is CASSISDTSSYNEQFF. In nucleotides, the CDR3 is TGTGCCAGCAGCATATCCGACACCAGCTCCTACAATGAGCAGTTCTTC.

The chain is built from TRBV20-1 and TRBJ1-5; D may be TRBD1 (6 bases). Trimming left V 3 bases short and J 7 bases short, with 16 bases between. CDR1 DFQATT and CDR2 SNEGSKA come from the germline V gene (reference sequence). This CDR3 spans 14 amino acids. CDR3 nucleotides: TGCAGTGCTAGTGACGCCGGGGGCCGACAGCCCCAGCATTTT. This sequence encodes CSASDAGGRQPQHF.

This clonotype was picked up a small number of times. The rearrangement joins TRBV4-2 to TRBJ2-7; TRBD1 might be the D (5 bases). V shed 2 bases and J shed 3 bases, with 17 bases lying between them. In germline, CDR1 is LGHNA, CDR2 YNFKEQ. This CDR3 has 16 residues. Here the CDR3 reads CASSQYRSRQHYEQYF. The CDR3 nucleotides read TGTGCCAGCAGCCAATATCGCTCCCGACAGCACTACGAGCAGTACTTC.

This chain connects TRBV29-1 to TRBJ2-5, with D hard to call. Trimming shortened V by 1 base and J by 3 bases, and 15 bases separated the two germline ends. The CDR3 extends over 15 amino acids. Germline V CDR1 and CDR2: SQVTM, ANQGSEA. Written as DNA, the CDR3 is TGCAGCGTTGAAGGGATAAGGGCCTTAAAAGAGACCCAGTACTTC. It codes for CSVEGIRALKETQYF.

This clonotype was counted a few times. V is TRBV24-1 and J is TRBJ1-1; possibly TRBD1 for D (5 bases). Germline lookup yields CDR1 KGHDR and CDR2 SFDVKD. V lost 8 bases and J 5 bases, leaving 11 bases between the germline ends. The CDR3 extends over 12 amino acids. As DNA, the CDR3 is TGTGCCACCACAGGGTTTGGGACTGAAGCTTTCTTT. As protein: CATTGFGTEAFF.

The chain employs TRBV20-1 and TRBJ1-1; tentative D call: TRBD1 (6 bases). V lost 3 bases and J 8 bases, leaving 13 bases between the germline ends. The germline V gene encodes CDR1 DFQATT and CDR2 SNEGSKA (reference sequence). The CDR3 is 12 amino acids. DNA of the CDR3: TGCAGTGCTAGGGAGACAGGTGTAGAAGCTTTCTTT. It encodes CSARETGVEAFF.

The rearrangement joins TRBV29-1 to TRBJ2-1; 9 nucleotides agree with TRBD2. Per the germline V gene, CDR1 is SQVTM and CDR2 is ANQGSEA. The CDR3 loop spans 14 amino acids. The J segment lost 5 bases and the V segment lost 4 bases, leaving 6 bases of the junction unmatched. The CDR3 nucleotides are TGCAGCGTTGCAACTAGCGGGTTTAACAATGAGCAGTTCTTC. Protein product: CSVATSGFNNEQFF.